This TCR beta chain was documented in a study of Ad26.COV2.S vaccination and SARS-CoV-2 variants. Whole-study context: Donor had been placed in the Ad26.COV2.S arm of the COV1001 trial. Study results and limitations: Responses of T cells in total may have been underestimated by the TCR breadth and depth analyses. Greater spike-specific TCR breadth was seen in vaccine recipients than in placebo recipients. Vaccine and placebo recipients had similar non-spike TCR breadth.

A note on this clone: Its cognate antigen is unknown.

Assay: immunoSEQ multiplex PCR; the TCRdb copy retains only in-frame clones and omits some. Found here are about 680,000 clones, more than 70% of them singletons; the top ten hold around 1.5%. Treatment here: around 19 received Ad26.COV2.S at low or high dose, single or two shots; about five received placebo; per-sample allocation not given. The samples date from day 63 after the first vaccine or placebo injection. This material consisted of peripheral blood, taken in a trial of Ad26.COV2.S vaccine versus placebo. The source is a person between 18 and 59 years old who received the Ad26.COV2.S COVID-19 vaccine or a placebo.

The CDR3 sequence: CASSSSPRGPYNEQFF. As DNA, the CDR3 is TGTGCCAGCTCATCCTCACCGCGGGGGCCTTACAATGAGCAGTTCTTC. The genes are TRBV18 and TRBJ2-1; possible D gene TRBD2, 7 bases. CDR1 and CDR2 from the germline V gene are KGHSH and LQKENI. This CDR3 spans 16 amino acids. Trimming removed 5 bases at V and 4 bases at J, with 18 bases between. Full variable domain (rest looked up from reference TRBV18 and TRBJ2-1): NAGVMQNPRHLVRRRGQEARLRCSPMKGHSHVYWYRQLPEEGLKFMVYLQKENIIDESGMPKERFSAEFPKEGPSILRIQQVVRGDSAAYFCASSSSPRGPYNEQFFGPGTRLTVL.